This T cell receptor beta chain was sequenced during a study of cytomegalovirus exposure and HLA in healthy donors. Whole-study findings and limits: Presence/absence analyses assumed roughly uniform sequencing depth across donors.

Amplification used 60 Vbeta primers and 13 Jbeta primers. The method was immunoSEQ multiplex PCR; TCRdb's version includes in-frame clones alone and lacks a portion of them. The sample yields 210,000 or so clones, approximately 90% seen once. Germline CDR1 is SGHRS and CDR2 is YFSETQ. The CDR3 sequence is 13 residues long. Trimming pared 0 bases from V and 7 bases from J, leaving 10 bases between. To note about this clone: The antigen is not known.

This sequence joins TRBV5-1 and TRBJ1-2, with D hard to call. The specimen sequenced was PBMCs. The receptor's source is a woman between 18 and 29 years old in good health and CMV-seronegative. CDR3 region: CASSLAGLSGYTF. The CDR3 bases are TGCGCCAGCAGCTTGGCCGGGTTGTCTGGCTACACCTTC. Looking up the rest from reference TRBV5-1 and TRBJ1-2 gives the full variable domain: KAGVTQTPRYLIKTRGQQVTLSCSPISGHRSVSWYQQTPGQGLQFLFEYFSETQRNKGNFPGRFSGRQFSNSRSEMNVSTLELGDSALYLCASSLAGLSGYTFGSGTRLTVV.